The clone carrying this T cell receptor (beta chain) was counted between two and nine times. Its antigen is still unknown. Each donor was a healthy Caucasian individual from Russia, aged about 6 to 100. The data were taken from a study of blood T cells in healthy people across ages. The wider study: About one barcoded TCR beta cDNA was captured per two T cells.

Study observations and caveats: CMV infection status of these donors was not known. With unsorted PBMCs, a conclusive comparison of naive versus antigen-experienced cells was not possible.

V was cut by 2 bases and J by 9 bases, with 23 bases left in between. Germline CDR1 is SEHNR and CDR2 is FQNEAQ (reference sequence). The CDR3 has 17 residues. A sample-barcoded 5' primer and a J-beta primer mix were used in a second PCR of about 6 to 11 cycles. TCRdb reprocessed the 5' RACE reads via MiXCR and lists one record per CDR3 protein. The sample lists 600,000 to 850,000 distinct CDR3 sequences; roughly 47% were seen once. Sequencing was carried out using blood. The V and J genes are TRBV7-9 and TRBJ2-1, with D tentatively TRBD2 (6 bases). The receptor was isolated from an older woman in good health. The CDR3 region has the DNA TGTGCCAGCAGCTTATGGTGGAATCTAGCGTCGAATAGTGAGCAGTTCTTC. Its translation: CASSLWWNLASNSEQFF.